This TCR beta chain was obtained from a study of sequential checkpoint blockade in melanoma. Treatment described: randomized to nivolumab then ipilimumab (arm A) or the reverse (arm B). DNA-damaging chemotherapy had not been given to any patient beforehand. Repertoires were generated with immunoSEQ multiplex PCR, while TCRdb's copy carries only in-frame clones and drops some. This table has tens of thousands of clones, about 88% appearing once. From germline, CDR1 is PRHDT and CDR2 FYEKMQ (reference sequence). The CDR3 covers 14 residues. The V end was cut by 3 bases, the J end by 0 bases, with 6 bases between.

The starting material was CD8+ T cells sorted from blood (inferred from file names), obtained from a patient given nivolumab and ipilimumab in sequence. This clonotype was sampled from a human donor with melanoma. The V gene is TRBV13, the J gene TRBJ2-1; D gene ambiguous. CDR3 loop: CASSFAISYNEQFF. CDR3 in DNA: TGTGCCAGCAGCTTCGCTATCTCCTACAATGAGCAGTTCTTC.